This TCR beta chain came from a study of T cells in Graves' hyperthyroidism and ophthalmopathy. Researchers amplified the TCR beta CDR3 regions from RNA transcripts. HTBI primers drove first-round RT-PCR of the TCR CDR3. TCRdb fed the multiplex PCR reads into MiXCR, producing one record per CDR3 protein. This sample has approximately 620,000 distinct CDR3 sequences, with 14% found just once. The CDR3 length is 14 residues. CDR1 LNHDA and CDR2 SQIVND come from the germline V gene (reference sequence). Between the trimmed V and J ends, which lost 6 bases and 4 bases, there was a span of 15 bases. The gene calls are TRBV19 and TRBJ1-2, with D possibly matching TRBD1 (5 bases). The receptor was derived from a woman in her thirties with Graves' hyperthyroidism that later progressed to Graves' ophthalmopathy. The sample consisted of blood. As DNA, the CDR3 is TGTGCCAGTAGACTTTCGGGACCGGCCTATGGCTACACCTTC. The encoded protein is CASRLSGPAYGYTF.